The 22 T cell receptor beta chains below come from one sample, sequenced in a study of early T cells in non-severe SARS-CoV-2 infection. Via MiXCR, TCRdb re-called the 5' RACE reads, giving one row per CDR3 protein. Here the sample spans about 67,000 distinct CDR3 sequences, around a tenth being singletons. The sample comprised whole blood. Receptors originate from an adult who was a healthcare worker with PCR-confirmed SARS-CoV-2 infection or an uninfected control (not recorded which).

This clonotype was seen many times. The gene calls are TRBV21-1 and TRBJ1-1. TRBV21-1 is designated a pseudogene. CDR3 length: 10 amino acids. The CDR3 coding sequence is TGTGCCAGACAGAACACTGAAGCTTTCTTT. This sequence encodes CARQNTEAFF.

The sample holds a few counts of this clonotype. V gene TRBV7-2 combines with J gene TRBJ2-2; D ambiguous. Germline assignment: CDR1 SGHTA and CDR2 FQGNSA. This CDR3 contains 15 residues. V lost 0 bases, J lost 1 base, and 6 bases lay in between. The DNA of the CDR3 is TGTGCCAGCAGCTTAGCGCGGCTGAACACCGGGGAGCTGTTTTTT. The encoded protein is CASSLARLNTGELFF.

At least ten counts were recorded for this clonotype. The rearrangement joins TRBV7-9 to TRBJ1-4; TRBD1 might be the D (5 bases). CDR3 length equals 14 residues. V lost 0 bases and J 8 bases, leaving 10 bases between the germline ends. Per germline, CDR1 SEHNR and CDR2 FQNEAQ (reference sequence). CDR3 sequence reads: CASSLASAGEKLFF. The CDR3 nucleotides read TGTGCCAGCAGCTTAGCATCGGCAGGGGAAAAACTGTTTTTT.

This rearrangement joins TRBV27 to TRBJ2-2; no firm D call. The V end was cut by 1 base, the J end by 2 bases, with 8 bases between. CDR3 length: 15 residues. Germline V gene sequence: CDR1 MNHEY, CDR2 SMNVEV (reference sequence). For the CDR3, the DNA is TGTGCCAGCAGTTTATGGGCAGGCAACACCGGGGAGCTGTTTTTT. It yields the protein CASSLWAGNTGELFF.

This clonotype appeared many times. The chain has TRBV15 and TRBJ1-5; D perhaps matches TRBD1 (6 bases). CDR3 length: 14 residues. Trimming left V 3 bases short and J 7 bases short, with 13 bases between. Germline values: CDR1 LNHNV, CDR2 YYDKDF (reference sequence). CDR3 nucleotide sequence: TGTGCCACCAGCAGGGAGACAGGTTCACAGCCCCAGCATTTT. Protein sequence: CATSRETGSQPQHF.

This clonotype was seen ten or more times. The chain joins TRBV27 to TRBJ2-3; D might be TRBD1 or TRBD2, each matching 5 bases. The CDR3 is 14 amino acids. The germline V and J ends were trimmed by 0 bases and 2 bases, with 6 bases remaining between them. CDR1 MNHEY and CDR2 SMNVEV come from the germline V gene (reference sequence). CDR3 nucleotide sequence: TGTGCCAGCAGTTTATCAGGGACCACAGATACGCAGTATTTT. Translated, it gives CASSLSGTTDTQYF.

This clonotype turned up a few times. V usage is TRBV13 and J usage is TRBJ2-1; D is ambiguous. This CDR3 region has 15 residues. Trimming pared 0 bases from V and 0 bases from J, leaving 6 bases between. The germline CDR1 and CDR2 sequences are PRHDT and FYEKMQ (reference sequence). The CDR3 bases are TGTGCCAGCAGCTTAGGCTTATACTCCTACAATGAGCAGTTCTTC. Amino acid sequence: CASSLGLYSYNEQFF. Variable domain in full (rest from reference TRBV13 and TRBJ2-1): AAGVIQSPRHLIKEKRETATLKCYPIPRHDTVYWYQQGPGQDPQFLISFYEKMQSDKGSIPDRFSAQQFSDYHSELNMSSLELGDSALYFCASSLGLYSYNEQFFGPGTRLTVL.

This clonotype was seen ten or more times. This rearrangement joins TRBV4-2 to TRBJ2-3, with unresolved D. Germline V lookup: CDR1 LGHNA, CDR2 YNFKEQ. With 2 bases removed from V and 2 bases from J, the gap between germline ends came to 2 bases. This CDR3 is built from 12 residues. The CDR3 bases are TGTGCCAGCAGCCAACACACAGATACGCAGTATTTT. Amino acids: CASSQHTDTQYF.

V usage is TRBV4-1 and J usage is TRBJ2-1, with D possibly matching TRBD2 (6 bases). Germline V CDR1 and CDR2: MGHRA, YSYEKL. This CDR3 is 17 amino acids long. Trimming cost V 4 bases and J 4 bases, with 20 bases left between them. Here the CDR3 reads CASSLFAWRDGYNEQFF. In DNA, the CDR3 is TGCGCCAGCAGCCTCTTCGCGTGGCGGGATGGATACAATGAGCAGTTCTTC.

This clonotype was detected many times. V usage is TRBV7-9 and J usage is TRBJ2-3, with a weak D call TRBD2 (5 bases). This CDR3 has 15 residues. V shed 4 bases and J shed 1 base, with 12 bases lying between them. From germline, CDR1 is SEHNR and CDR2 FQNEAQ (reference sequence). The CDR3 spells CASSSLRGRTDTQYF. In DNA form, the CDR3 reads TGTGCCAGCAGCTCTCTCCGGGGTCGCACAGATACGCAGTATTTT.

This clonotype was counted many times. The chain carries TRBV3-1 and TRBJ1-6; D is possibly TRBD1 (5 bases). CDR3 length: 14 amino acids. Trimming took off 5 bases at V and 4 bases at J, with 9 bases between the two ends. In germline, CDR1 is LGHDT, CDR2 YNNKEL (reference sequence). Here the CDR3 DNA reads TGTGCCAGCAGCTGGGGGGAGTATAATTCACCCCTCCACTTT. Translation gives CASSWGEYNSPLHF.

This clonotype has more than one count but fewer than ten. V gene TRBV3-1 combines with J gene TRBJ1-2; 9 bases agree with TRBD1. The CDR3 has 15 amino acids. The V segment lost 0 bases and the J segment 8 bases; nucleotides outside the gene matches: 7. The germline V gene encodes CDR1 LGHDT and CDR2 YNNKEL (reference sequence). The CDR3 is CASSQDSGTGNGYTF. CDR3 nucleotides: TGTGCCAGCAGCCAAGATTCCGGGACAGGGAACGGCTACACCTTC.

A few counts support this clonotype. This chain connects TRBV10-3 to TRBJ2-7, with D possibly called TRBD1 or TRBD2 (5 bases each). V was shortened by 6 bases and J by 2 bases, with 11 bases between the two germline ends. Germline V gene sequence: CDR1 ENHRY, CDR2 SYGVKD. The CDR3 covers 13 residues. The CDR3 DNA sequence: TGTGCCATCAGCAGGGAGTCAGCCTACGAGCAGTACTTC. Its translation: CAISRESAYEQYF.

This clonotype was picked up many times. The chain joins TRBV11-2 to TRBJ2-1; D is perhaps TRBD2 (6 bases). The CDR3 sequence is 16 residues long. Germline CDR1 SGHAT, CDR2 FQNNGV. V was cut by 4 bases and J by 0 bases, with 13 bases left in between. CDR3 nucleotides: TGTGCCAGCAGCTATGGGACTTCAAGCTCCTACAATGAGCAGTTCTTC. It yields the protein CASSYGTSSSYNEQFF.

This clonotype was seen at least ten times. CDR3 protein: CASSLGPDEKLFF. The CDR3 DNA is TGTGCCAGCAGCTTGGGGCCTGATGAAAAACTGTTTTTT. The J gene is TRBJ1-4, the V gene TRBV5-4; D is undetermined. The germline V gene has CDR1 SGHNT and CDR2 YYREEE (reference sequence). This CDR3 spans 13 amino acids. V was cut by 0 bases and J by 6 bases, with 6 bases left in between.

In its sample, this clonotype was seen a few times. V usage is TRBV29-1 and J usage is TRBJ2-1; D is unresolved. There are 12 residues in the CDR3. Germline values: CDR1 SQVTM, CDR2 ANQGSEA. The ends were cut back, 6 bases at V and 10 bases at J, with 16 bases in the middle. In DNA, the CDR3 is TGCAGCGTCGTGGGTTGGGCCGACGAGCAGTTCTTC. Its translation: CSVVGWADEQFF.

This clonotype was seen ten or more times. The chain uses TRBV6-2 or TRBV6-3 and TRBJ2-1, with D uncertain. Looked up from germline, CDR1 is MNHEY and CDR2 is SVGEGT. Trimming shortened V by 2 bases and J by 4 bases, and 12 bases separated the two germline ends. This CDR3 comprises 15 residues. The CDR3 loop is CASSYRPVPYNEQFF. CDR3 bases: TGTGCCAGCAGTTACAGGCCTGTTCCATACAATGAGCAGTTCTTC.

This clonotype was seen a handful of times. The chain combines TRBV11-2 with TRBJ2-3; no reliable D call. The CDR3 sequence is 13 residues long. The germline V gene encodes CDR1 SGHAT and CDR2 FQNNGV. Trimming removed 8 bases from V and 4 bases from J, with 13 bases in between. CDR3 bases: TGTGCCAGCCGGCAAGGTAGTGCAGATACGCAGTATTTT. It yields the protein CASRQGSADTQYF.

A word on this clonotype: This CDR3 is missing its conserved last phenylalanine or tryptophan, likely due to a read error. The V and J genes are TRBV6-1 and TRBJ2-4; D ambiguous. With 4 bases removed from V and 8 bases from J, the gap between germline ends came to 6 bases. Germline CDR1 reads MNHNS; CDR2 reads SASEGT. This CDR3 is built from 11 residues. The CDR3 DNA sequence: TGTGCCAGCAGTGGGGAATACATTCAGTACTCC. Protein sequence: CASSGEYIQYS.

This clonotype was found many times. This chain uses TRBV6-1 with TRBJ2-2; 7 bases are a match to TRBD2. V trimming: 6 bases; J trimming: 6 bases; junction bases outside the gene matches: 7. In germline, CDR1 is MNHNS, CDR2 SASEGT. The CDR3 loop spans 14 amino acids. The CDR3 nucleotides are TGTGCCAGCAGCCGACTAGCCGATTCCGGGGAGCTGTTTTTT. Translation: CASSRLADSGELFF.

This clonotype was counted a few times. The CDR3 loop is CASSPGLPEETQYF. In nucleotides, the CDR3 is TGTGCCAGCAGCCCAGGACTACCCGAAGAGACCCAGTACTTC. The gene calls are TRBV11-1 and TRBJ2-5, with D maybe TRBD2 (6 bases). The V and J ends lost 5 bases and 3 bases respectively, with 13 bases between them. The CDR3 is 14 residues long. CDR1 and CDR2 (germline): SGHAT, FQDESV (reference sequence).

Details on this clonotype: This may be a read error: a much more frequent sequence differs by one nucleotide. V gene TRBV28 combines with J gene TRBJ2-3, with D tentatively TRBD2 (6 bases). Germline CDR1 MDHEN, CDR2 SYDVKM. CDR3 length equals 17 residues. Trimming shortened V by 7 bases and J by 4 bases, and 24 bases separated the two germline ends. The CDR3 coding sequence is TGTGCCAGCACCCCTTTGGGACTCAACCTCGGGGCAGATACGCAGTATTTT. Amino acids: CASTPLGLNLGADTQYF.